Each of the 20 T cell receptor beta chains below was sequenced from the same sample in a study of early T cells in non-severe SARS-CoV-2 infection. MiXCR, run by TCRdb on the 5' RACE reads, gives a single entry per CDR3 protein. The sample holds about 36,000 distinct CDR3 sequences; about 3.9% are singletons and the top ten take 10%. Sequencing used whole blood. Receptors originate from an adult who was a healthcare worker with PCR-confirmed SARS-CoV-2 infection or an uninfected control (not recorded which).

This clonotype was picked up a small number of times. This chain connects TRBV11-1 to TRBJ2-5, with TRBD2 matching over 10 bases. The germline gives CDR1 SGHAT, CDR2 FQDESV (reference sequence). The CDR3 extends over 14 amino acids. With 4 bases clipped from V and 3 bases from J, the junction kept 2 bases outside the gene matches. The CDR3 coding sequence is TGTGCCAGCAGCTCGGGACTAGCGAAAGAGACCCAGTACTTC. Residues: CASSSGLAKETQYF.

This clonotype has a handful of counts. The chain is built from TRBV2 and TRBJ2-1, with 8 bases lining up with TRBD2. The CDR3 is made up of 15 amino acids. In germline, CDR1 is SNHLY, CDR2 FYNNEI. V was pared by 6 bases and J by 8 bases, with 12 bases of the junction left unmatched. The CDR3 is CASSLKRGLSDEQFF. As DNA, the CDR3 is TGTGCCAGCAGCCTTAAGCGGGGGTTATCAGATGAGCAGTTCTTC.

In this sample, this clonotype turned up many times. This chain links TRBV12-2 with TRBJ2-1; the D call in the table, TRBD1, was not verified against the DNA. TRBV12-2 is a pseudogene locus. The CDR3 sequence is 20 residues long. The CDR3 region is CASRLDYGPGSLSSYNEQFF. The CDR3 DNA sequence: TGTGCAAGTCGCTTAGACTACGGACCGGGATCTCTTAGCTCCTACAATGAGCAGTTCTTC.

This clonotype has a count of ten or more. This chain links TRBV20-1 with TRBJ2-3; weak D call: TRBD2 (6 bases). CDR3 length equals 14 residues. Germline V gene lookup returns CDR1 DFQATT and CDR2 SNEGSKA (reference sequence). V was trimmed by 2 bases and J by 2 bases, leaving 11 bases between them. For the CDR3, the DNA is TGCAGTGCTAGATACGGGAGTATCACAGATACGCAGTATTTT. Protein product: CSARYGSITDTQYF.

The sample holds many counts of this clonotype. The V and J genes are TRBV20-1 and TRBJ2-1; 11 nucleotides agree with TRBD2. Trimming removed 0 bases from V and 8 bases from J; junction bases left unmatched: 6. In germline, CDR1 is DFQATT, CDR2 SNEGSKA (reference sequence). The CDR3 runs 15 residues. For the CDR3, the DNA is TGCAGTGCTAGAGAACTAGCGGGAGTCCTCCATGAGCAGTTCTTC. Protein product: CSARELAGVLHEQFF.

This clonotype has more than one count but fewer than ten. The rearrangement joins TRBV20-1 to TRBJ2-3; TRBD2 matches at 7 bases. The CDR3 covers 16 residues. Unmatched junction bases numbered 12, after V lost 3 bases and J lost 3 bases. Germline V gene lookup returns CDR1 DFQATT and CDR2 SNEGSKA (reference sequence). The chain's CDR3 is CSASPLTSTGTDTQYF. The CDR3 bases are TGCAGTGCTAGCCCCTTGACTAGCACGGGGACAGATACGCAGTATTTT.

V usage is TRBV18 and J usage is TRBJ2-3; unclear D gene. The CDR3 sequence is 16 residues long. CDR1 and CDR2 from the germline V gene are KGHSH and LQKENI. The ends were cut back, 1 base at V and 2 bases at J, with 13 bases in the middle. The CDR3 nucleotides read TGTGCCAGCTCACCACTCAAAGGTCGAGCCACAGATACGCAGTATTTT. Its translation is CASSPLKGRATDTQYF. Looking up the rest from reference TRBV18 and TRBJ2-3 gives the full variable domain: NAGVMQNPRHLVRRRGQEARLRCSPMKGHSHVYWYRQLPEEGLKFMVYLQKENIIDESGMPKERFSAEFPKEGPSILRIQQVVRGDSAAYFCASSPLKGRATDTQYFGPGTRLTVL.

This clonotype was detected many times. The chain joins TRBV9 to TRBJ2-5, with 7 bases fitting TRBD2. This CDR3 contains 17 residues. Trimming took 4 bases from V and 6 from J; bases not matched to a gene: 18. The V gene's germline CDR1 is SGDLS and CDR2 YYNGEE. The CDR3 reads CASSPRAPGTMAKTQYF. The CDR3 DNA reads TGTGCCAGCAGCCCTCGGGCCCCCGGGACTATGGCCAAGACCCAGTACTTC.

This clonotype was observed a few times. This rearrangement joins TRBV10-3 to TRBJ2-7; 7 bases fit TRBD1. Germline CDR1 reads ENHRY; CDR2 reads SYGVKD. The CDR3 contains 16 residues. V trimming: 2 bases; J trimming: 3 bases; junction bases outside the gene matches: 10. This chain's CDR3 is CAISEPSSQGIYEQYF. As DNA, the CDR3 is TGTGCCATCAGTGAGCCCTCTTCACAGGGGATCTACGAGCAGTACTTC.

This clonotype was observed many times. The rearrangement uses TRBV10-3 and TRBJ2-5; no firm D call. Trimming left V 4 bases short and J 1 base short, with 7 bases between. This CDR3 comprises 13 residues. CDR1 ENHRY and CDR2 SYGVKD come from the germline V gene. The CDR3 spells CAISVDPQETQYF. Written as DNA, the CDR3 is TGTGCCATCAGTGTTGACCCCCAAGAGACCCAGTACTTC.

The table lists this clonotype with many counts. The V gene is TRBV29-1, the J gene TRBJ2-1; TRBD2 agrees at 9 bases. The V gene end was trimmed by 2 bases and the J gene end by 3 bases; junction bases not matched to a gene: 5. CDR1 and CDR2 from the germline V gene are SQVTM and ANQGSEA. The length of the CDR3 is 15 residues. The CDR3 spells CSVEISGSSYNEQFF. For the CDR3, the DNA is TGCAGCGTTGAAATTAGCGGGAGTAGCTACAATGAGCAGTTCTTC.

There are many counts of this clonotype. This rearrangement joins TRBV29-1 to TRBJ2-3; D is uncertain. Germline CDR1 reads SQVTM; CDR2 reads ANQGSEA. The CDR3 is 11 amino acids. V dropped 4 bases and J dropped 6 bases, with 8 bases sitting between them. CDR3 in amino acids: CSVVVWDTQYF. Written as DNA, the CDR3 is TGCAGCGTTGTTGTGTGGGATACGCAGTATTTT.

The sample holds a few counts of this clonotype. V is TRBV6-2 or TRBV6-3 and J is TRBJ1-3, with D hard to call. The germline gives CDR1 MNHEY, CDR2 SVGEGT. Trimming took 2 bases from V and 0 from J, leaving 14 bases between them. The CDR3 has 17 amino acids. CDR3 DNA sequence: TGTGCCAGCAGTTACGACGGACCCCGACCCTCTGGAAACACCATATATTTT. It translates to CASSYDGPRPSGNTIYF.

This clonotype was recorded at least ten times. The V call is TRBV7-9, the J call TRBJ2-1; D perhaps matches TRBD2 (5 bases). Germline V lookup: CDR1 SEHNR, CDR2 FQNEAQ (reference sequence). V lost 5 bases to trimming and J lost 7 bases, with 18 bases between them. The CDR3 totals 15 residues. CDR3 bases: TGTGCCAGCAGCCCGCAAATACTAGAGATTAATGAGCAGTTCTTC. This codes for CASSPQILEINEQFF.

There are many counts of this clonotype. This chain links TRBV6-6 with TRBJ1-3; TRBD1 matches at 8 bases. The ends lost 0 bases at V and 2 bases at J; junction bases unmatched: 3. This CDR3 spans 16 amino acids. Germline loops: CDR1 MNHNY, CDR2 SVGAGI (reference sequence). This chain's CDR3 is CASSYSTTGAGNTIYF. CDR3 nucleotides: TGTGCCAGCAGTTACTCGACGACAGGGGCTGGAAACACCATATATTTT.

The sample holds a few counts of this clonotype. J is TRBJ1-1 and V is TRBV23-1; D possibly corresponds to TRBD1 (5 bases). TRBV23-1 is filed as an ORF, its function uncertain. V was clipped by 6 bases and J by 1 base, with 9 bases between them. CDR3 length: 13 amino acids. CDR3 DNA sequence: TGCGCCAGCAGCCAGGACACGAACACTGAAGCTTTCTTT. This codes for CASSQDTNTEAFF.

This clonotype occurred many times. V gene TRBV11-2 combines with J gene TRBJ2-1; 9 nucleotides agree with TRBD1. CDR1 and CDR2 (germline): SGHAT, FQNNGV. J was trimmed by 8 bases and V by 4 bases; bases with no gene match: 6. The CDR3 is 14 amino acids. The CDR3 loop reads CASSSGTGNYEQFF. DNA for the CDR3: TGTGCCAGCAGCTCCGGGACAGGGAATTATGAGCAGTTCTTC.

This sequence joins TRBV28 and TRBJ2-7; perhaps TRBD2 as D (6 bases). Per germline, CDR1 MDHEN and CDR2 SYDVKM. The V end lost 3 bases, the J end lost 6 bases, and 6 bases lay between the germline ends. This CDR3 contains 11 residues. The CDR3 nucleotides read TGTGCCAGCAGTTTGCGGGGCGAGCAGTACTTC. It yields the protein CASSLRGEQYF.

This clonotype was counted a few times. The rearrangement links TRBV2 to TRBJ2-1, with TRBD1 matching over 7 bases. After removal of 5 bases from V and 10 bases from J, the junction contained 14 bases not matched to a gene. The CDR3 runs to 15 residues. The germline V gene encodes CDR1 SNHLY and CDR2 FYNNEI. CDR3 sequence: CASSQGQTMRREQFF. The CDR3 DNA sequence: TGTGCCAGCAGTCAGGGACAGACAATGAGACGGGAGCAGTTCTTC.

This chain uses TRBV5-1 with TRBJ2-1; D is unresolved. Per the germline V gene, CDR1 is SGHRS and CDR2 is YFSETQ. There are 11 residues in the CDR3. V was pared by 4 bases and J by 7 bases, with 6 bases between. Here the CDR3 DNA reads TGCGCCAGCAGCGTTTTGAATGAGCAGTTCTTC. The encoded protein is CASSVLNEQFF.